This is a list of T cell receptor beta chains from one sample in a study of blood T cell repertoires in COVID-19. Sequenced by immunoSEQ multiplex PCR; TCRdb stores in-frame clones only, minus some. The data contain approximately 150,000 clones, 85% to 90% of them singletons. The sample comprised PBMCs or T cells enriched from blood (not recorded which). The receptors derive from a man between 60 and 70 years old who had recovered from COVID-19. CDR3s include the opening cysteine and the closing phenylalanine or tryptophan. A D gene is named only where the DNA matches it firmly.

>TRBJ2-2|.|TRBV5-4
TGTGCCAGCAGTGCCAGGGGTAACACCGGGGAGCTGTTTTTT
CASSARGNTGELFF
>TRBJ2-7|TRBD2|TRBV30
TGTGCCTGCGCGACTAGCGGGAGCTCCTACGAGCAGTACTTC
CACATSGSSYEQYF
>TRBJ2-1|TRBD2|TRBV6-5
TGTGCCAGCGAGCGCGGGAGTGTTAATGAGCAGTTCTTC
CASERGSVNEQFF
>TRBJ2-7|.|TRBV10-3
TGTGCCACCCAAGGAGTCTTGTACGAGCAGTACTTC
CATQGVLYEQYF
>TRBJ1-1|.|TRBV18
TGTGCCAGCTCACCACCGGGGTTGGGGCGAGGCACTGAAGCTTTCTTT
CASSPPGLGRGTEAFF
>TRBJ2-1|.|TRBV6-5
TGTGCCAGCAGTTACCGGGACTTTACCTACAATGAGCAGTTCTTC
CASSYRDFTYNEQFF
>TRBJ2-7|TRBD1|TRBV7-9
TGTGCCAGCAGCTTGGACAGGGGGTTCTACGAGCAGTACTTC
CASSLDRGFYEQYF
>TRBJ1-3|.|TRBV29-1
TGCAGCGTTGTTAAAGGGGCTGGAAACACCATATATTTT
CSVVKGAGNTIYF
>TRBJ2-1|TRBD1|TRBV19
TGTGCCAGCAGGGACAGGGGAAGAGATGAGCAGTTCTTC
CASRDRGRDEQFF
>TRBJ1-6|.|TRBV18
TGTGCCAGCTCACCACTGGGAGTTCGATCACCCCTCCACTTT
CASSPLGVRSPLHF
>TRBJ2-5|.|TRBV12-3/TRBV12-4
TGTGCCAGCAGTTTACGGGAGACCCAGTACTTC
CASSLRETQYF
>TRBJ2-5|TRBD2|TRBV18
TGTGCCAGCCAAGCGGGGACTCAAGAGACCCAGTACTTC
CASQAGTQETQYF
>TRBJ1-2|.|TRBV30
TGTGCCTGGGCTCGGTCCCAGGGTCTTGGCTACACCTTC
CAWARSQGLGYTF
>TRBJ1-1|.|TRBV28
TGTGCCAGCAGCCCCCCCGGGTTTGAAGCTTTCTTT
CASSPPGFEAFF
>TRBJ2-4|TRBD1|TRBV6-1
TGTGCCAGCAGTGAATTGACAGGGCAGTCCAAAAACATTCAGTACTTC
CASSELTGQSKNIQYF